This T cell receptor (beta chain) was documented in a study of blood T cells in healthy people across ages. Study-wide results and caveats: Older individuals had lower TCR beta diversity per million T cells (the decline was roughly linear).

The use of a sample-barcoded 5' primer and a J-beta primer mix characterized a second PCR of roughly 6 to 11 cycles. Each TCR beta cDNA got a 12-nucleotide random molecular identifier. Every sample returned 2.5 million or more CDR3-containing paired-end reads. TCRdb processed the 5' RACE reads anew with MiXCR; each CDR3 protein has one entry. This table has 600,000 to 800,000 distinct CDR3 sequences, around 52% appearing once. CDR3 size: 14 residues. The germline CDR1 and CDR2 sequences are SQVTM and ANQGSEA. Trimming removed 4 bases from V and 2 bases from J; junction bases left unmatched: 5. Donors gave about 9.3 milliliters of peripheral blood apiece. This clonotype has more than one count but fewer than ten. Its antigen is undetermined.

The origin of this receptor is a woman older than 75 in good health. The specimen was blood. The genes are TRBV29-1 and TRBJ1-2; 9 bases are shared with TRBD1. CDR3 in amino acids: CSVVGGQGNYGYTF. For the CDR3, the DNA is TGCAGCGTTGTGGGGGGACAGGGCAACTATGGCTACACCTTC.